These T cell receptor beta chains were read from a single sample in a study of cytomegalovirus exposure and HLA in healthy donors. TCRdb's copy holds only in-frame clones and misses some; the assay was immunoSEQ multiplex PCR. The repertoire consists of 220,000 or so clones, with over 80% occurring once and the leading ten covering 11% to 15%. Sequenced material: PBMCs. These TCRs come from a woman in her twenties or thirties in good health and CMV-seropositive. Both conserved end residues are part of each CDR3. The D gene is left open where the match is weak. The size of a clone is reported for some rows only, either as once, few or many, or as a class for expanded clones.

>TRBD1|TRBJ1-1|few|TRBV2
CASSELGRGLTEAFF
TGTGCCAGCAGTGAACTGGGCAGGGGGCTCACTGAAGCTTTCTTT
>TRBD2|TRBJ2-1|NA|TRBV9
CASSVVGTSGHNEQFF
TGTGCCAGCAGCGTAGTAGGGACTAGCGGACACAATGAGCAGTTCTTC
>NA|TRBJ2-7|NA|TRBV11-3
CASSFSGSGYEQYF
TGTGCCAGCAGCTTCTCAGGGAGTGGCTACGAGCAGTACTTC
>NA|TRBJ2-1|NA|TRBV15
CATSRDLIKEQFF
TGTGCCACCAGCAGGGATTTGATTAAAGAGCAGTTCTTC
>NA|TRBJ1-5|NA|TRBV10-3
CAIRGISNQPQHF
TGTGCCATCAGGGGGATCAGCAATCAGCCCCAGCATTTT
>NA|TRBJ2-1|once|TRBV29-1
CSGVLRELRSQFF
TGCAGCGGGGTACTGAGGGAGCTACGCTCTCAGTTCTTC
>TRBD2|TRBJ2-3|NA|TRBV28
CASSWTSGTADTQYF
TGTGCCAGCAGTTGGACTAGCGGGACCGCGGATACGCAGTATTTT
>TRBD2|TRBJ2-7|NA|TRBV6-6
CASSTNSAGTYEQYF
TGTGCCAGCAGTACCAACTCAGCGGGAACTTACGAGCAGTACTTC
>TRBD2|TRBJ2-1|once|TRBV6-5
CASSYDSGSYNEQFF
TGTGCCAGCAGTTACGATAGCGGGTCCTACAATGAGCAGTTCTTC
>NA|TRBJ1-3|NA|TRBV6-5
CASSYSLVRGNTIYF
TGTGCCAGCAGTTACTCTCTCGTGAGAGGAAACACCATATATTTT
>NA|TRBJ1-2|NA|TRBV30
CAWSVGRLGYGYTF
TGTGCCTGGAGTGTGGGCAGACTCGGCTATGGCTACACCTTC
>NA|TRBJ1-1|NA|TRBV5-1
CASSLSGREYTEAFF
TGCGCCAGCAGCTTGAGCGGCAGGGAATACACTGAAGCTTTCTTT
>NA|TRBJ1-2|few|TRBV5-4
CASSLGQTSFYGYTF
TGTGCCAGCAGCTTGGGACAGACGTCCTTCTATGGCTACACCTTC
>NA|TRBJ1-2|once|TRBV6-5
CASSYSVRYGYTF
TGTGCCAGCAGTTACTCGGTTAGATATGGCTACACCTTC
>NA|TRBJ2-6|NA|TRBV28
CASSRQIYSGANVLTF
TGTGCCAGCAGCCGCCAGATATACTCTGGGGCCAACGTCCTGACTTTC
>NA|TRBJ2-3|once|TRBV28
CASSLLSARGTDTQYF
TGTGCCAGCAGTTTGCTAAGTGCGAGGGGGACAGATACGCAGTATTTT
>NA|TRBJ2-7|NA|TRBV30
CAWSRREAEYF
TGTGCCTGGTCCCGCCGGGAAGCGGAGTACTTC
>NA|TRBJ2-7|NA|TRBV4-1
CASSQENGGMDEQYF
TGCGCCAGCAGCCAAGAGAACGGGGGTATGGACGAGCAGTACTTC
>NA|TRBJ1-1|NA|TRBV27
CASSLTQGPEAFF
TGTGCCAGCAGTTTAACACAGGGCCCTGAAGCTTTCTTT
>TRBD1|TRBJ1-2|NA|TRBV7-9
CAGDHASGGLGYTF
TGTGCCGGAGACCACGCCTCAGGGGGCCTCGGCTACACCTTC
>TRBD1|TRBJ1-2|NA|TRBV27
CASSRRDSNYGYTF
TGTGCCAGCAGTAGACGGGACAGCAACTATGGCTACACCTTC
>TRBD1|TRBJ2-7|NA|TRBV28
CASSLSGQGKWNEQYF
TGTGCCAGCAGTTTGTCGGGACAGGGGAAGTGGAACGAGCAGTACTTC